These 5 T cell receptor beta chains were sequenced from one sample in a study of cytomegalovirus exposure and HLA in healthy donors. Sequenced by immunoSEQ multiplex PCR; TCRdb stores in-frame clones only, minus some. The sample lists approximately 280,000 clones; 88% were seen once. Material for sequencing was PBMCs. These receptor sequences come from a woman aged 18-29 years in good health and CMV-seronegative.

This clone has just one count. V usage is TRBV7-2 and J usage is TRBJ2-1, with TRBD2 matching over 16 bases. Looked up from germline, CDR1 is SGHTA and CDR2 is FQGNSA. The V and J ends lost 3 bases and 12 bases, in that order; junction bases with no gene match: 5. This CDR3 is built from 15 residues. In nucleotides, the CDR3 is TGTGCCAGCAGCTTGAGGGGACTAGCGGGAGGGGGGCAGTTCTTC. This encodes CASSLRGLAGGGQFF.

This sequence joins TRBV10-3 and TRBJ1-2; 9 bases line up with TRBD1. V was clipped by 3 bases and J by 8 bases; unmatched bases: 10. The CDR3 covers 15 residues. The germline V gene has CDR1 ENHRY and CDR2 SYGVKD. CDR3 sequence reads: CAISDLGQGRFGYTF. The CDR3 nucleotides are TGTGCCATCAGTGACCTCGGACAGGGGAGGTTCGGCTACACCTTC.

V and J are TRBV12-5 and TRBJ1-4; D perhaps matches TRBD1 (5 bases). Per the germline V gene, CDR1 is LGHNT and CDR2 is FRNRAP. This CDR3 is built from 14 residues. Trimming stripped 5 bases from V and 12 bases from J, with 19 bases between. The CDR3: CASGPPGKVKELFF. CDR3 nucleotide sequence: TGTGCTAGTGGTCCCCCAGGGAAGGTGAAGGAACTGTTTTTT.

The V gene is TRBV6-5, the J gene TRBJ1-1, with no clear D. The ends were cut back, 6 bases at V and 0 bases at J, with 11 bases in the middle. Per germline, CDR1 MNHEY and CDR2 SVGAGI. The CDR3 extends over 14 amino acids. In nucleotides, the CDR3 is TGTGCCAGCAGCCAGGAGGTGATGAACACTGAAGCTTTCTTT. Translating it yields CASSQEVMNTEAFF.

V gene TRBV15 combines with J gene TRBJ2-1; 7 bases are shared with TRBD1. The CDR3 totals 14 residues. In germline, CDR1 is LNHNV, CDR2 YYDKDF (reference sequence). V gave up 5 bases and J gave up 4 bases; unmatched junction bases: 5. CDR3 sequence reads: CATSEGQSYNEQFF. In nucleotides, the CDR3 is TGTGCCACCAGCGAGGGACAGAGTTACAATGAGCAGTTCTTC.